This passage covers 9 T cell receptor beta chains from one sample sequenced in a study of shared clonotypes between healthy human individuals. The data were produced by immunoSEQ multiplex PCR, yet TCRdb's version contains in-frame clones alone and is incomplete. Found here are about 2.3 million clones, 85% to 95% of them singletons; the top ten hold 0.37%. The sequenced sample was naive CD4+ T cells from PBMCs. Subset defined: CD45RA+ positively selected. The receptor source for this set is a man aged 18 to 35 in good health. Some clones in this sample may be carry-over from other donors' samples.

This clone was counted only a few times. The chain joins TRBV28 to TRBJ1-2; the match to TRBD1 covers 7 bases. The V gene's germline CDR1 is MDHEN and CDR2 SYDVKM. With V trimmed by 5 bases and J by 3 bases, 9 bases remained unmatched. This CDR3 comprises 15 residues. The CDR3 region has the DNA TGTGCCAGCAGTGGTTCAAGGGGGCTCGACTATGGCTACACCTTC. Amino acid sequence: CASSGSRGLDYGYTF.

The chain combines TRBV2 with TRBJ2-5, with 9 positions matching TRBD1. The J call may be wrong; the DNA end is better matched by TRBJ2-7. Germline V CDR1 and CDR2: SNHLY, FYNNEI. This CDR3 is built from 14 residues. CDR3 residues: CASKRDRVSYEQYF. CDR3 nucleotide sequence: TGTGCCAGCAAGCGGGACAGGGTATCCTACGAGCAGTACTTC.

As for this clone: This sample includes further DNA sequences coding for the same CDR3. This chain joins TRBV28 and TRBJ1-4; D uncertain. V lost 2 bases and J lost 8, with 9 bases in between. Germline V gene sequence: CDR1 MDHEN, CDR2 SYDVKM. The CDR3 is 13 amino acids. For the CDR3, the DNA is TGTGCCAGCAGTTTAAGGGTCGGAGAAAAACTGTTTTTT. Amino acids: CASSLRVGEKLFF.

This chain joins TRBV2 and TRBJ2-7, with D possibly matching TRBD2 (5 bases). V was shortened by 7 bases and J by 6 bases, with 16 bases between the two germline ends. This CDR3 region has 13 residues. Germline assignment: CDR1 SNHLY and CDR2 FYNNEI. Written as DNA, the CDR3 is TGTGCCAGCACTTCTGAGGGAATCGGCGAGCAGTACTTC. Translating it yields CASTSEGIGEQYF.

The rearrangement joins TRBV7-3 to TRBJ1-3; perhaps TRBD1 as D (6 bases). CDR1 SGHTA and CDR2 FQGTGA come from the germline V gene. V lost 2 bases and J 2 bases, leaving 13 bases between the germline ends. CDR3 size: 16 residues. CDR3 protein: CASSLSGHAPGNTIYF. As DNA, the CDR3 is TGTGCCAGCAGCTTATCGGGACACGCTCCTGGAAACACCATATATTTT.

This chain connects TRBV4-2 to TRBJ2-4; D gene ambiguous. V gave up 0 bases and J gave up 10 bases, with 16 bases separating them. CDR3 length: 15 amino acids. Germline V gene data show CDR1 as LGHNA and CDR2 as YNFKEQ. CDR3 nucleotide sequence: TGTGCCAGCAGCCAAGATTTGGGGTCCCCTGCAATTCAGTACTTC. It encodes CASSQDLGSPAIQYF.

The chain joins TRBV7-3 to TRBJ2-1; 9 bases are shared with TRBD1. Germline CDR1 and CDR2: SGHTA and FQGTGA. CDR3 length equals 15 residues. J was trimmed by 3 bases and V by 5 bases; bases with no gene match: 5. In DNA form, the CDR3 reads TGTGCCAGCAGCCCGGACAGGGGAGGCTACAATGAGCAGTTCTTC. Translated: CASSPDRGGYNEQFF.

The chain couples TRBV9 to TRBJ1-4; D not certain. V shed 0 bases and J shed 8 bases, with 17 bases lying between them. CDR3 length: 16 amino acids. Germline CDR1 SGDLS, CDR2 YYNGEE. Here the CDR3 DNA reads TGTGCCAGCAGCGTAGGCGTCACGCGCATTGGGGAAAAACTGTTTTTT. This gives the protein CASSVGVTRIGEKLFF.

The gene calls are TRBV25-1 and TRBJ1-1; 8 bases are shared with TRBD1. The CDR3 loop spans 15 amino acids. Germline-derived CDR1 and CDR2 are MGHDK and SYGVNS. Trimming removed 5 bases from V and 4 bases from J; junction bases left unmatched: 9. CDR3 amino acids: CASSRTGGRGTEAFF. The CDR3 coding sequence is TGTGCCAGCAGTCGAACAGGGGGACGAGGCACTGAAGCTTTCTTT.